A selection of T cell receptor beta chains follows, all from one sample in a study of blood T cell repertoires in COVID-19. TCRdb's table, derived via immunoSEQ multiplex PCR, lists solely in-frame clones and lacks some. The sample carries about 160,000 clones, roughly 73% recorded once. The sample comprised peripheral blood. Receptors originate from a man between 65 and 85 years old with acute or convalescent COVID-19. Each CDR3 is given with its conserved first and last residue. Each record gives: J gene, CDR3 length, D gene, clone size, V gene, CDR3 DNA, CDR3 protein. The D gene is left open where the match is weak. A clone size is listed for some rows: how often the clone was seen (once, few, many), or a class if it is expanded.

TRBJ1-3	15	TRBD1	once	TRBV11-3	TGTGCCAGCAGCTCCCTTACAGGGGCTGGAAACACCATATATTTT	CASSSLTGAGNTIYF
TRBJ1-2	11	-	-	TRBV28	TGTGCCAGCAGTTTCAGGATTGGCTACACCTTC	CASSFRIGYTF
TRBJ2-3	15	-	-	TRBV5-1	TGCGCCAGCAAAAGGGTTAGCGGAAGCACAGATACGCAGTATTTT	CASKRVSGSTDTQYF
TRBJ2-1	13	TRBD1	-	TRBV19	TGTGCCAGTAGTATGACAGGGCACAATGAGCAGTTCTTC	CASSMTGHNEQFF
TRBJ1-1	14	-	-	TRBV5-1	TGCGCCAGCAGGGAACGAGGGGAGGTAACTGAAGCTTTCTTT	CASRERGEVTEAFF
TRBJ2-7	14	-	-	TRBV5-1	TGCGCCAGCCGCCTTGAGGGCGGAGCCTACGAGCAGTACTTC	CASRLEGGAYEQYF
TRBJ2-5	13	-	-	TRBV28	TGTGCCAGCAGTTCGGACAACCAAGAGACCCAGTACTTC	CASSSDNQETQYF
TRBJ2-5	15	-	once	TRBV9	TGTGCCAGCAATCGCGAAGGGCGGGGCCAAGAGACCCAGTACTTC	CASNREGRGQETQYF
TRBJ1-3	15	TRBD1	-	TRBV25-1	TGTGCCAGCAGCCTCGACAGGGGGCGGGAAAACACCATATATTTT	CASSLDRGRENTIYF
TRBJ1-5	16	TRBD1	-	TRBV19	TGTGCCAGTAGTATGGGACAGGGGATAGGGAATCAGCCCCAGCATTTT	CASSMGQGIGNQPQHF
TRBJ2-3	16	-	-	TRBV3-1/TRBV3-2	TGTGCCAGCAGCCAAGTGCGTAGCGTCCCCACAGATACGCAGTATTTT	CASSQVRSVPTDTQYF
TRBJ2-3	16	TRBD2	-	TRBV11-2	TGTGCCAGCAGCTTGGGCAGCGGGGGGAGTTCGGATACGCAGTATTTT	CASSLGSGGSSDTQYF
TRBJ1-2	15	TRBD1	-	TRBV2	TGTGCCAGCAGTAACGGACAGGGGAGTGACTATGGCTACACCTTC	CASSNGQGSDYGYTF
TRBJ2-7	12	TRBD2	few	TRBV7-9	TGTGCCAGCAGCTGGGGGGGGGAAGAGCAGTACTTC	CASSWGGEEQYF
TRBJ2-5	13	-	-	TRBV2	TGTGCCAGCAGCCAAAGACAGCAAGAGACCCAGTACTTC	CASSQRQQETQYF
TRBJ2-5	14	-	-	TRBV7-8	TGTGCCAGCAGCTCCTACAGGGTGCAAGAGACCCAGTACTTC	CASSSYRVQETQYF
TRBJ1-1	15	-	-	TRBV4-1	TGCGCCAGCAGCCAAGAAGGATGGGGGCACACTGAAGCTTTCTTT	CASSQEGWGHTEAFF
TRBJ1-1	15	TRBD1	few	TRBV6-5	TGTGCCAGCAGAAGACCGGGACAGGGGAACACTGAAGCTTTCTTT	CASRRPGQGNTEAFF
TRBJ2-2	19	TRBD2	once	TRBV24-1	TGTGCCACCAGTGAGGATGCCGGGACTAGCGGGGGGGCTGGCGGGGAGCTGTTTTTT	CATSEDAGTSGGAGGELFF
TRBJ2-2	15	-	-	TRBV5-1	TGCGCCAGCAGCCCAGGGGTATGGAACACCGGGGAGCTGTTTTTT	CASSPGVWNTGELFF
TRBJ1-2	12	TRBD1	-	TRBV19	TGTGCCAGTAGAGGACAGGGATGGGGCTACACCTTC	CASRGQGWGYTF
TRBJ2-3	16	TRBD2	-	TRBV5-4	TGTGCGAGCGACTTAATAGCGGGGGGCGGTCCAGATACGCAGTATTTT	CASDLIAGGGPDTQYF
TRBJ1-2	13	TRBD1	many	TRBV5-1	TGCGCCAGTAACCCAGGGGACAGCCATGGCTACACCTTC	CASNPGDSHGYTF
TRBJ2-1	16	TRBD2	-	TRBV24-1	TGTGCCACCAGTGACCACCGACTAGCGGAGGTGGGTGAGCAGTTCTTC	CATSDHRLAEVGEQFF
TRBJ1-3	15	-	-	TRBV5-1	TGCGCCAGCAAAGCAACGTCGGGTGACGGAAACACCATATATTTT	CASKATSGDGNTIYF
TRBJ2-1	14	-	-	TRBV7-2	TGTGCCAGCAGCTCCCACTCCATAGATGCTGAGCAGTTCTTC	CASSSHSIDAEQFF
TRBJ1-2	15	-	few	TRBV7-8	TGTGCCAGCAGCTTAGGAGGGTGGCGAGGATATGGCTACACCTTC	CASSLGGWRGYGYTF
TRBJ1-2	13	TRBD1	-	TRBV4-1	TGCGCCAGCAGCCAAACAGGGGGCAATGGCTACACCTTC	CASSQTGGNGYTF
TRBJ2-3	16	-	-	TRBV5-1	TGCGCCAGCAGCTTGGCCGGTAGCGGCAGCGCAGATACGCAGTATTTT	CASSLAGSGSADTQYF
TRBJ2-3	13	-	-	TRBV6-1	TGTGCCAGCAGTGACGCAGGCACAGATACGCAGTATTTT	CASSDAGTDTQYF
TRBJ1-5	13	-	-	TRBV24-1	TGTGCCACCAGTGAATGGGGCGATCAGCCCCAGCATTTT	CATSEWGDQPQHF
TRBJ1-1	12	TRBD1	once	TRBV29-1	TGCAGCGGCGGACAGGGGGCTTTTGAAGCTTTCTTT	CSGGQGAFEAFF
TRBJ2-1	18	TRBD2	-	TRBV7-8	TGTGCCAGCAGCTTAATCGCCAGCGGGGGGTCCCCTAGGAATGAGCAGTTCTTC	CASSLIASGGSPRNEQFF
TRBJ2-3	13	-	once	TRBV5-1	TGCGCCAGCAGCCCCCAAGGAGGGGATACGCAGTATTTT	CASSPQGGDTQYF
TRBJ1-1	13	TRBD1	-	TRBV20-1	TGCAGTGCTAGTTTAGGGACAGGGGGCGAAGCTTTCTTT	CSASLGTGGEAFF
TRBJ1-6	14	TRBD1	-	TRBV2	TGTGCCAGCAGTGAGGGACAGGGGATTCTTCCCCTCCACTTT	CASSEGQGILPLHF
TRBJ2-1	16	-	-	TRBV19	TGTGCCAGTAGTATTTTTAGGGGGAGCTCCTACAATGAGCAGTTCTTC	CASSIFRGSSYNEQFF
TRBJ1-2	14	-	-	TRBV27	TGTGCCAGCAGTTTAAATGGAGCTAACTATGGCTACACCTTC	CASSLNGANYGYTF
TRBJ1-1	14	-	-	TRBV15	TGTGCCACCAGCGGGCCAGGTATGAACACTGAAGCTTTCTTT	CATSGPGMNTEAFF
TRBJ1-5	13	-	-	TRBV19	TGTGCCAGTAAGGACATTAGCAATCAGCCCCAGCATTTT	CASKDISNQPQHF
TRBJ2-7	14	TRBD1	-	TRBV2	TGTGCCAGCAGTGACAGGGGGCTGCTCTACGAGCAGTACTTC	CASSDRGLLYEQYF
TRBJ2-3	13	TRBD2	-	TRBV3-1/TRBV3-2	TGTGCCAGCAGACCCCTAGCGGGAGATACGCAGTATTTT	CASRPLAGDTQYF
TRBJ2-1	13	TRBD1	-	TRBV7-3	TGTGCCAGCAGCTCGATGGACAGGGTAGAGCAGTTCTTC	CASSSMDRVEQFF
TRBJ2-7	17	TRBD2	-	TRBV13	TGTGCCAGCAGCCCGGGACTAGCGGGTCCCTCTATTTACGAGCAGTACTTC	CASSPGLAGPSIYEQYF
TRBJ2-1	15	-	once	TRBV6-5	TGTGCCAGCAGTTACTCTCAGCGTTTCTACAATGAGCAGTTCTTC	CASSYSQRFYNEQFF
TRBJ2-1	11	-	-	TRBV12-3/TRBV12-4	TGTGCCAGCAGCTCCCTCGATGAGCAGTTCTTC	CASSSLDEQFF
TRBJ2-1	14	-	once	TRBV27	TGTGCCAGCAGTTTAAGTGGGAGTTACAATGAGCAGTTCTTC	CASSLSGSYNEQFF
TRBJ2-2	16	TRBD2	-	TRBV6-2/TRBV6-3	TGTGCCAGCAGTTACCCGACTAGCGAATTCACCGGGGAGCTGTTTTTT	CASSYPTSEFTGELFF
TRBJ1-1	13	-	-	TRBV5-6	TGTGCCAGCAGCTCGGACACGAACACTGAAGCTTTCTTT	CASSSDTNTEAFF
TRBJ2-7	15	TRBD1	-	TRBV28	TGTGCCAGCAGTTTAGGGACAGAACGCTCCTACGAGCAGTACTTC	CASSLGTERSYEQYF
TRBJ2-3	15	-	-	TRBV18	TGTGCCAGCTCAGCCGAGGGCAGTGGATATCATACGCAGTATTTT	CASSAEGSGYHTQYF
TRBJ2-1	12	-	-	TRBV7-2	TGTGCCAGCAGCGACAGATACAATGAGCAGTTCTTC	CASSDRYNEQFF
TRBJ2-5	15	-	-	TRBV6-5	TGTGCCAGCAGTTACTCGAGAGAGGCTTCTGAGACCCAGTACTTC	CASSYSREASETQYF
TRBJ2-3	14	-	-	TRBV2	TGTGCCAGCAGGAGGGGGTCTAACACAGATACGCAGTATTTT	CASRRGSNTDTQYF
TRBJ1-4	13	-	few	TRBV27	TGTGCCAGCAGTTTATGGGCACGGGAAAAACTGTTTTTT	CASSLWAREKLFF
TRBJ2-7	13	-	-	TRBV2	TGTGCCAGCAGTGAGCCCAACTCTTACGAGCAGTACTTC	CASSEPNSYEQYF
TRBJ1-1	11	-	once	TRBV18	TGTGCCAGCTCACCACAGGGGTCAGCTTTCTTT	CASSPQGSAFF